This T cell receptor beta chain was documented in a study of cytotoxic CD8 clonotypes in ibrutinib-treated CLL. Germline CDR1 reads MNHEY; CDR2 reads SMNVEV (reference sequence). There are 13 residues in the CDR3. Between the trimmed V and J ends, which lost 3 bases and 5 bases, there was a span of 8 bases. TCRdb's copy holds only in-frame clones and misses some; the assay was immunoSEQ multiplex PCR. The table includes fewer than 25,000 clones, about 70% detected once. This clone appeared a few times. The starting material was PBMCs, obtained after 24 months of ibrutinib treatment. The chain combines TRBV27 with TRBJ1-5; the D is unclear. This receptor was obtained from a human donor with chronic lymphocytic leukemia. Written as DNA, the CDR3 is TGTGCCAGCAGTTTTCGGACTTATCAGCCCCAGCATTTT. Translating it yields CASSFRTYQPQHF.